Given below is one T cell receptor (beta chain) in context. This sample is drawn from a study of blood T cell repertoires in COVID-19. The CDR3 totals 14 residues. The germline V gene encodes CDR1 SGHRS and CDR2 YFSETQ. Trimming removed 0 bases from V and 3 bases from J, with 10 bases in between. As handled by the study authors: Amplifying reference gene primers gave estimates of nucleated cell counts. Sequencing used immunoSEQ multiplex PCR; TCRdb keeps in-frame clones, though not all of them. Clone size and the V and J calls come from that table; the DNA yielded D and trimming. The data contain tens of thousands of clones, about 80% of them seen just once; the ten biggest clones take up around 50%.

The source material was peripheral blood. V usage is TRBV5-1 and J usage is TRBJ2-7, with D perhaps matching TRBD1 (5 bases). The clonotype comes from a human donor in a cohort sampled during active COVID-19. The chain's CDR3 is CASSLAAGIYEQYF. In nucleotides, the CDR3 is TGCGCCAGCAGCTTGGCCGCAGGGATCTACGAGCAGTACTTC.